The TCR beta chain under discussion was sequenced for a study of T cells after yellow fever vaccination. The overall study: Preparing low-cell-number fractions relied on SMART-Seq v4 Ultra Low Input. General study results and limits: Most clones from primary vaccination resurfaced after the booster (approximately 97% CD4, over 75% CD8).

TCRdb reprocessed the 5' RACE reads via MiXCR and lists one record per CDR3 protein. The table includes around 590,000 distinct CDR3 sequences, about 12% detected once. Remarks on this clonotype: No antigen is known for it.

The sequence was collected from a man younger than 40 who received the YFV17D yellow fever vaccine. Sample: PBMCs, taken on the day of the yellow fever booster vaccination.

For the CDR3, the DNA is TGTGCCAGCAGTTACGGTCTTATGAACACCGGGGAGCTGTTTTTT. Protein product: CASSYGLMNTGELFF. The chain uses TRBV6-5 and TRBJ2-2; no firm D call. The germline V gene encodes CDR1 MNHEY and CDR2 SVGAGI. V dropped 2 bases and J dropped 1 base, with 8 bases sitting between them. The CDR3 runs to 15 residues.